These 25 T cell receptor beta chains were sequenced from one sample in a study of T cell clones after liver transplantation. Repertoires were generated with immunoSEQ multiplex PCR, while TCRdb's copy carries only in-frame clones and drops some. The profile shows approximately 65,000 clones, around 93% of them singletons. Sequenced material: CD4+ T cells from blood, taken less than 27 months after liver transplant. Receptors were obtained from a human patient who received a liver transplant. The graft donor may account for some of the T cells.

This clone was recorded only once. V gene TRBV4-1 combines with J gene TRBJ2-1; maybe TRBD2 (6 bases). This CDR3 is built from 13 residues. CDR1 and CDR2 (germline): MGHRA, YSYEKL. V was shortened by 0 bases and J by 10 bases, with 10 bases between the two germline ends. This chain's CDR3 is CASSQERAGEQFF. The CDR3 nucleotides are TGCGCCAGCAGCCAAGAAAGGGCGGGAGAGCAGTTCTTC.

The CDR3 is CASSESQGTEAFF. The DNA of the CDR3 is TGTGCCAGCAGTGAATCCCAGGGAACTGAAGCTTTCTTT. The chain links TRBV25-1 to TRBJ1-1; the D gene is possibly TRBD1 (5 bases). The germline gives CDR1 MGHDK, CDR2 SYGVNS. The CDR3 spans 13 residues. The V and J ends lost 1 base and 5 bases respectively, with 8 bases between them.

The chain combines TRBV19 with TRBJ2-7; 7 bases agree with TRBD2. V trimming: 9 bases; J trimming: 5 bases; junction bases outside the gene matches: 13. CDR3 length: 14 residues. Germline CDR1 is LNHDA and CDR2 is SQIVND (reference sequence). CDR3 coding DNA: TGTGCCAGCCGCTCGGTGGGCGGGAGCGACGAGCAGTACTTC. It translates to CASRSVGGSDEQYF.

V gene TRBV14 combines with J gene TRBJ2-7, with a possible D match to TRBD1 (5 bases). Germline loops: CDR1 SGHDN, CDR2 FVKESK. V was pared by 1 base and J by 3 bases, with 19 bases between. The CDR3 contains 17 residues. The CDR3 reads CASSQGIWEQALYEQYF. Here the CDR3 DNA reads TGTGCCAGCAGCCAAGGGATATGGGAACAGGCACTCTACGAGCAGTACTTC.

The CDR3: CASSPARVNEQFF. The CDR3 DNA follows: TGTGCCAGCAGCCCAGCCAGGGTCAATGAGCAGTTCTTC. The chain couples TRBV5-4 to TRBJ2-1, with D perhaps TRBD1 (5 bases). Germline CDR1 is SGHNT and CDR2 is YYREEE (reference sequence). This CDR3 contains 13 residues. The V and J ends lost 4 bases and 6 bases respectively, with 11 bases between them.

V is TRBV19 and J is TRBJ2-3; TRBD2 might be the D (6 bases). V lost 3 bases and J lost 3, with 10 bases in between. The CDR3 is 14 residues long. The germline V gene has CDR1 LNHDA and CDR2 SQIVND (reference sequence). The CDR3 spells CASSIDAGTDTQYF. The CDR3 region has the DNA TGTGCCAGTAGTATTGATGCGGGAACAGATACGCAGTATTTT. Supplemented by reference TRBV19 and TRBJ2-3, the full variable domain reads DGGITQSPKYLFRKEGQNVTLSCEQNLNHDAMYWYRQDPGQGLRLIYYSQIVNDFQKGDIAEGYSVSREKKESFPLTVTSAQKNPTAFYLCASSIDAGTDTQYFGPGTRLTVL.

The chain couples TRBV9 to TRBJ1-3, with D maybe TRBD1 (6 bases). The CDR3 covers 14 residues. Per germline, CDR1 SGDLS and CDR2 YYNGEE. The V end was cut by 0 bases, the J end by 3 bases, with 7 bases between. CDR3 nucleotides: TGTGCCAGCAGCGTAGGACAGGTTGGAAACACCATATATTTT. Translation: CASSVGQVGNTIYF.

This rearrangement joins TRBV28 to TRBJ1-4, with a tentative D call TRBD1 (5 bases). The CDR3 contains 15 residues. Germline V lookup: CDR1 MDHEN, CDR2 SYDVKM. The V and J ends lost 5 bases and 0 bases respectively, with 10 bases between them. CDR3: CASSPNRPTNEKLFF. In DNA form, the CDR3 reads TGTGCCAGCAGTCCAAACAGGCCAACTAATGAAAAACTGTTTTTT.

This chain connects TRBV5-1 to TRBJ2-7, with 12 positions matching TRBD2. V trimming: 3 bases; J trimming: 4 bases; junction bases outside the gene matches: 11. From germline, CDR1 is SGHRS and CDR2 YFSETQ. The CDR3 is 17 amino acids. This CDR3 is CASSSLAGGLSSYEQYF. The CDR3 nucleotides read TGCGCCAGCAGCTCACTAGCGGGAGGCCTCTCCTCGTACGAGCAGTACTTC.

V usage is TRBV4-1 and J usage is TRBJ1-4, with D unresolved. Germline V CDR1 and CDR2: MGHRA, YSYEKL. Trimming removed 2 bases at V and 1 base at J, with 11 bases between. There are 16 residues in the CDR3. The CDR3: CASSQTFRRTNEKLFF. In DNA, the CDR3 is TGCGCCAGCAGCCAAACATTTAGACGAACTAATGAAAAACTGTTTTTT.

The chain links TRBV10-3 to TRBJ2-3; possible D gene TRBD2, 6 bases. Germline V CDR1 and CDR2: ENHRY, SYGVKD. CDR3 length: 13 amino acids. Trimming shortened V by 4 bases and J by 6 bases, and 11 bases separated the two germline ends. As DNA, the CDR3 is TGTGCCATCAGTGCGGGACTGGAGGATACGCAGTATTTT. It encodes CAISAGLEDTQYF.

This clone was found a few times. The V call is TRBV6-5, the J call TRBJ2-7; D might be TRBD1 (6 bases). Germline V gene data show CDR1 as MNHEY and CDR2 as SVGAGI. The ends were cut back, 2 bases at V and 1 base at J, with 9 bases in the middle. The CDR3 extends over 14 amino acids. Here the CDR3 reads CASSYDRGSYEQYF. The CDR3 coding sequence is TGTGCCAGCAGTTACGATAGGGGGTCCTACGAGCAGTACTTC.

V gene TRBV18 combines with J gene TRBJ2-7; D unclear. Deletions cut 2 bases from V and 4 bases from J, with 9 bases between. The CDR3 is 13 amino acids. Germline CDR1 is KGHSH and CDR2 is LQKENI. CDR3 sequence (DNA): TGTGCCAGCTCACCAGGGGTTGGGTACGAGCAGTACTTC. It specifies CASSPGVGYEQYF.

The V gene is TRBV7-2, the J gene TRBJ2-7; no firm D call. CDR1 is SGHTA, CDR2 FQGNSA, per germline. The CDR3 has 11 amino acids. With 11 bases removed from V and 6 bases from J, the gap between germline ends came to 14 bases. CDR3 bases: TGTGCCTCCGGCCAGGTACGCGAGCAGTACTTC. Translation gives CASGQVREQYF.

This rearrangement joins TRBV7-8 to TRBJ2-7; TRBD2 agrees at 11 bases. The V gene end was trimmed by 4 bases and the J gene end by 6 bases; junction bases not matched to a gene: 5. CDR3 length equals 14 residues. Germline loops: CDR1 SGHVS, CDR2 FQNEAQ. The CDR3 here is CASSSLAGVGEQYF. CDR3 in DNA: TGTGCCAGCAGCTCACTAGCGGGAGTAGGCGAGCAGTACTTC. The full variable domain, in which reference TRBV7-8 and TRBJ2-7 provide the parts outside the CDR3, is GAGVSQSPRYKVAKRGQDVALRCDPISGHVSLFWYQQALGQGPEFLTYFQNEAQLDKSGLPSDRFFAERPEGSVSTLKIQRTQQEDSAVYLCASSSLAGVGEQYFGPGTRLTVT.

The gene calls are TRBV28 and TRBJ1-1; 10 bases match TRBD1. V was pared by 11 bases and J by 5 bases, with 5 bases of the junction left unmatched. Looked up from germline, CDR1 is MDHEN and CDR2 is SYDVKM. This CDR3 contains 12 residues. CDR3 sequence (DNA): TGTGCCGGGCGGGACAGGGGTACTGAAGCTTTCTTT. It specifies CAGRDRGTEAFF.

This chain joins TRBV11-1 and TRBJ1-2; 7 bases agree with TRBD1. J gave up 8 bases and V 5 bases, and 17 bases lay outside the gene matches. CDR1 SGHAT and CDR2 FQDESV come from the germline V gene (reference sequence). This CDR3 is 16 amino acids long. As DNA, the CDR3 is TGTGCCAGCAGCACCCTTGGACAGGAGAACCTTCGGGGCTACACCTTC. Translated: CASSTLGQENLRGYTF.

J is TRBJ2-7 and V is TRBV4-2; 7 bases line up with TRBD2. The CDR3 totals 20 residues. Germline CDR1 LGHNA, CDR2 YNFKEQ. The V and J ends lost 7 bases and 2 bases, in that order; junction bases with no gene match: 26. CDR3: CASTGGTRLAGGGNPYEQYF. The CDR3 region has the DNA TGTGCCAGCACCGGGGGGACTCGACTAGCTGGAGGAGGGAACCCCTACGAGCAGTACTTC.

The chain has TRBV11-1 and TRBJ2-2; 8 bases fit TRBD2. CDR3 length equals 17 residues. From germline, CDR1 is SGHAT and CDR2 FQDESV (reference sequence). Losses at the gene ends were 4 bases for V and 3 bases for J; bases not matched to a gene: 10. CDR3 residues: CASSSWGAGVDTGELFF. Here the CDR3 DNA reads TGTGCCAGCAGCTCCTGGGGAGCGGGAGTGGACACCGGGGAGCTGTTTTTT.

The chain employs TRBV7-9 and TRBJ1-5; unclear D gene. Between the trimmed V and J ends, which lost 1 base and 6 bases, there was a span of 4 bases. The germline V gene has CDR1 SEHNR and CDR2 FQNEAQ (reference sequence). CDR3 length equals 12 residues. DNA for the CDR3: TGTGCCAGCAGCTTAGATGTTCAGCCCCAGCATTTT. Residues: CASSLDVQPQHF.

The V call is TRBV18, the J call TRBJ2-1; 7 bases line up with TRBD1. CDR3 length equals 16 residues. The V segment lost 0 bases and the J segment 5 bases; nucleotides outside the gene matches: 7. CDR1 is KGHSH and CDR2 is LQKENI in the germline V gene. This CDR3 reads CASSPPGQISNNEQFF. CDR3 nucleotide sequence: TGTGCCAGCTCACCACCGGGACAGATATCCAACAATGAGCAGTTCTTC. Complete variable domain (other parts from reference TRBV18 and TRBJ2-1): NAGVMQNPRHLVRRRGQEARLRCSPMKGHSHVYWYRQLPEEGLKFMVYLQKENIIDESGMPKERFSAEFPKEGPSILRIQQVVRGDSAAYFCASSPPGQISNNEQFFGPGTRLTVL.

The DNA for the CDR3 is TGCGCCAGCAGCTTAATGGACCCGTCGAACAAGCAGTTCTTC. Translating gives CASSLMDPSNKQFF. The V gene is TRBV5-1, the J gene TRBJ2-1; no clear D gene. Germline V lookup: CDR1 SGHRS, CDR2 YFSETQ. The CDR3 is 14 residues long. Trimming removed 2 bases at V and 11 bases at J, with 17 bases between.

The chain uses TRBV5-1 and TRBJ1-4; 7 bases map to TRBD1. With V trimmed by 4 bases and J by 8 bases, 11 bases remained unmatched. This CDR3 has 15 residues. CDR1 and CDR2 (germline): SGHRS, YFSETQ. The CDR3: CASSGGGAPIEKLFF. Here the CDR3 DNA reads TGCGCCAGCAGCGGAGGGGGCGCGCCCATCGAAAAACTGTTTTTT.

This clone has just a few counts. The rearrangement joins TRBV27 to TRBJ1-5, with D possibly being TRBD1 (5 bases). CDR1 is MNHEY and CDR2 is SMNVEV in the germline V gene (reference sequence). Trimming pared 5 bases from V and 9 bases from J, leaving 14 bases between. CDR3 length: 13 residues. CDR3 in amino acids: CASSRQLVRPQHF. The CDR3 coding sequence is TGTGCCAGCAGTAGACAGCTTGTGAGGCCCCAGCATTTT.

The rearrangement joins TRBV28 to TRBJ2-5; D is unresolved. V lost 6 bases to trimming and J lost 5 bases, with 19 bases between them. Germline V gene lookup returns CDR1 MDHEN and CDR2 SYDVKM. The CDR3 spans 15 residues. The CDR3, as DNA: TGTGCCAGCAGGCCCCAAGGAAGCCGGGTCGAGACCCAGTACTTC. Residues: CASRPQGSRVETQYF.